This TCR beta chain was observed in a study of cytomegalovirus exposure and HLA in healthy donors. General study results and limits: In a later analysis, donors in an Asian-associated ancestry cluster reportedly had fewer N-insertions in productive TCRs than the cohort mean. Later analysis found that TCR beta chains associated with HLA were more clonally expanded than other, equally common chains.

PCR was performed using 60 Vbeta and 13 Jbeta primers. Profiled with immunoSEQ multiplex PCR; TCRdb holds only in-frame clones, not every one. Of some 170,000 clones listed, 70% to 85% are singletons. A word on this clone: Its antigen remains unidentified.

The CDR3 loop spans 16 amino acids. V gave up 2 bases and J gave up 3 bases, with 13 bases separating them. Germline-derived CDR1 and CDR2 are SGHNT and YENEEA. This chain connects TRBV11-3 to TRBJ2-2; D perhaps matches TRBD2 (5 bases). The origin of this receptor is a woman in her sixties in good health and CMV-seropositive. Sample: PBMCs. CDR3 nucleotides: TGTGCCAGCAGCTTAAACCCCGGACTGGACACCGGGGAGCTGTTTTTT. Protein: CASSLNPGLDTGELFF.